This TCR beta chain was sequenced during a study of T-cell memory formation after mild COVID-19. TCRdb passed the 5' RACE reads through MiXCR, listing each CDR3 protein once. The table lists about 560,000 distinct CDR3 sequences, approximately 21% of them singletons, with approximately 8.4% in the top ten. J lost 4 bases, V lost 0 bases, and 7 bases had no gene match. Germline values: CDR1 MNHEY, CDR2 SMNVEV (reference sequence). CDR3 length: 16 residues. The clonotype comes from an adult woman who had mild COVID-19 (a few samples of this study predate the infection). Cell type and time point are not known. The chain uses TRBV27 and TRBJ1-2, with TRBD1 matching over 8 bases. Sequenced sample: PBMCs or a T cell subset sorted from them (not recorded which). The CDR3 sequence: CASSLSPTGVGYGYTF. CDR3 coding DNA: TGTGCCAGCAGTTTATCCCCGACAGGGGTAGGCTATGGCTACACCTTC.